These T cell receptor beta chains were read from a single sample in a study of beta chain features in type 1 diabetes. Assay: immunoSEQ multiplex PCR; the TCRdb copy retains only in-frame clones and omits some. The sample contains a few hundred thousand clones, roughly 13% of which appear only once. Specimen: naive CD4+ T cells from blood. Receptor source: a woman aged 18-35 years with type 1 diabetes. The CDR3 runs from the conserved cysteine through the conserved F or W.

j_call	v_call	cdr3_aa
TRBJ2-3	TRBV5-1	CASSLEVGGGGTDTQYF
TRBJ1-4	TRBV30	CAWRQMGQGTGKLFF
TRBJ2-7	TRBV30	CAWSVRSYEQYF
TRBJ1-2	TRBV7-9	CASSRDNANEAF
TRBJ2-7	TRBV7-2	CASSRRPTASSYEQYF
TRBJ2-6	TRBV5-1	CASSLGRSSGANVLTF
TRBJ2-1	TRBV5-6	CASSLLAGGSNEQFF
TRBJ1-5	TRBV27	CASQGWGNQPQHF
TRBJ2-1	TRBV7-9	CASSRLAEQFF
TRBJ1-2	TRBV14	CASSQGQGVYGYTF
TRBJ2-1	TRBV5-1	CASSRRLAESSYNEQFF
TRBJ1-5	TRBV10-3	CAISSGQISNQPQHF
TRBJ2-7	TRBV14	CASSRGLSSYEQYF
TRBJ1-1	TRBV6-5	CASSYAGATEAFF
TRBJ2-1	TRBV5-4	CASSLALAGSSDEQFF
TRBJ1-5	TRBV2	CASSEGGEPQHF
TRBJ2-3	TRBV27	CASSLNPGLAGDTDTQYF
TRBJ2-1	TRBV18	CASSPPVAGGTNEQFF
TRBJ1-2	TRBV4-1	CASSHPRTGNYGYTF
TRBJ2-3	TRBV19	CASSKIGGMDTQYF
TRBJ1-1	TRBV7-9	CASSLGQGSVAEAFF
TRBJ1-4	TRBV7-3	CASQGQVGEKLFF
TRBJ2-1	TRBV5-4	CASGTSGIVEQFF
TRBJ2-1	TRBV29-1	CSVGRDSYNEQFF
TRBJ2-7	TRBV30	CAWSGGQGAYEQYF
TRBJ2-1	TRBV27	CASSQWTGTDSYNEQFF
TRBJ1-1	TRBV27	CASSTYWTGATEAFF
TRBJ2-7	TRBV20-1	CSARQGVEQYF
TRBJ2-2	TRBV10-3	CATMTAGGTGELFF
TRBJ2-2	TRBV6-6	CASRRQGAGTGELFF
TRBJ1-4	TRBV27	CASSPPGYGEKLFF
TRBJ2-1	TRBV28	CASRGGAFSSYNEQFF
TRBJ2-2	TRBV4-2	CASPLTSGTGELFF
TRBJ1-5	TRBV5-6	CASSLGGTGSNQPQHF
TRBJ2-3	TRBV7-9	CASSLGYGLGTDTQYF
TRBJ2-3	TRBV28	CASSLGGGGTDTQYF
TRBJ2-7	TRBV2	CASSGVGGVGAEQYF
TRBJ2-3	TRBV6-6	CASSYRQGGTDTQYF
TRBJ2-1	TRBV18	CASSPGQLNEQFF
TRBJ1-2	TRBV7-9	CASSLDRMGDYGYTF
TRBJ2-3	TRBV28	CASSLGGRADTQYF
TRBJ2-3	TRBV6-5	CASSYSGTSVTDTQYF
TRBJ2-2	TRBV6-5	CASIGGGMLFF
TRBJ2-1	TRBV11-3	CASSSTSGLYNEQFF
TRBJ2-7	TRBV25-1	CASSPRRAGFSEQYF
TRBJ1-2	TRBV6-1	CASTPFGGQGYGYTF
TRBJ2-4	TRBV9	CASGRAEEGNIQYF
TRBJ2-7	TRBV19	CASSIRDTSYEQYF
TRBJ2-1	TRBV2	CASSLPGGAQFF
TRBJ1-2	TRBV29-1	CSVDGGVSNGYTF
TRBJ2-5	TRBV9	CASSAGDSQETQYF
TRBJ2-5	TRBV7-2	CASSWDFYETQYF
TRBJ2-1	TRBV19	CASSPRGFEQFF
TRBJ2-3	TRBV14	CASSQGLAGITDTQYF
TRBJ2-7	TRBV7-9	CASSSTPGQGAIEQYF